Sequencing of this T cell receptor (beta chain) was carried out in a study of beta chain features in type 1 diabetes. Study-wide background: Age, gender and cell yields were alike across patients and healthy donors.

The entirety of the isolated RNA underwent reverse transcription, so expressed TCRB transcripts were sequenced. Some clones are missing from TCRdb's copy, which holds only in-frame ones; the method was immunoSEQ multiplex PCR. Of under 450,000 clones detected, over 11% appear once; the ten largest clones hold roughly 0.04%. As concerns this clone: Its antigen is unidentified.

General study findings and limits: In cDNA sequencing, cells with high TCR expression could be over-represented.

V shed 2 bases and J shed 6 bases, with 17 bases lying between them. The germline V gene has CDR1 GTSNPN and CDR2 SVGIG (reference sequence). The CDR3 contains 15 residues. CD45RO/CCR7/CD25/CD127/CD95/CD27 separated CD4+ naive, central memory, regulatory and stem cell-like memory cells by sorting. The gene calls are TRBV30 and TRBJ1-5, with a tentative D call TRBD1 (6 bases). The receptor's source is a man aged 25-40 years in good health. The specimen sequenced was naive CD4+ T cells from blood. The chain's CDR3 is CAWSTGGVVSQPQHF. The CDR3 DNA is TGTGCCTGGAGTACCGGGGGCGTCGTGTCTCAGCCCCAGCATTTT.